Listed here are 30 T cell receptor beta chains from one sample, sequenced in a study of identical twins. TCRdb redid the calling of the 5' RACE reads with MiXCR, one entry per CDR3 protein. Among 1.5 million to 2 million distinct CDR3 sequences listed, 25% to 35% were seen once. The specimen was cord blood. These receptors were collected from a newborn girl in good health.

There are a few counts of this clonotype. Written as DNA, the CDR3 is TGTGCCAGCAGTCAGAGGTTGTCACCCCTCCACTTT. Translation gives CASSQRLSPLHF. V gene TRBV11-2 combines with J gene TRBJ1-6; D gene uncertain. Germline-derived CDR1 and CDR2 are SGHAT and FQNNGV. Trimming pared 6 bases from V and 10 bases from J, leaving 10 bases between. This CDR3 is built from 12 residues.

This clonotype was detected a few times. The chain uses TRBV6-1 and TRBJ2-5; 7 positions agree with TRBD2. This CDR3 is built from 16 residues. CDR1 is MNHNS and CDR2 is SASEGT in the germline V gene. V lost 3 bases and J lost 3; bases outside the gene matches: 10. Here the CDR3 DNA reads TGTGCCAGCAGTGACCTCCCCCGGGACTACAAAGAGACCCAGTACTTC. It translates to CASSDLPRDYKETQYF.

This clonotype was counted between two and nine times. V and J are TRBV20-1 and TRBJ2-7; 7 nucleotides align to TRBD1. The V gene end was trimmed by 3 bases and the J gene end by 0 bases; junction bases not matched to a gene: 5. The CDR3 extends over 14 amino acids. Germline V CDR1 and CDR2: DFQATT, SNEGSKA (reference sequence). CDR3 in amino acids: CSARPTGTSYEQYF. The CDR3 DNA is TGCAGTGCTAGGCCGACAGGGACCTCCTACGAGCAGTACTTC.

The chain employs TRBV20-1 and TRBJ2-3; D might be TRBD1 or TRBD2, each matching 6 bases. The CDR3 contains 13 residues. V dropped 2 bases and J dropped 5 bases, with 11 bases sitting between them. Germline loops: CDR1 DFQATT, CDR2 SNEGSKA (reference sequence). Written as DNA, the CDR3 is TGCAGTGCTAGAACAGGGAGGCAAGATACGCAGTATTTT. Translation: CSARTGRQDTQYF.

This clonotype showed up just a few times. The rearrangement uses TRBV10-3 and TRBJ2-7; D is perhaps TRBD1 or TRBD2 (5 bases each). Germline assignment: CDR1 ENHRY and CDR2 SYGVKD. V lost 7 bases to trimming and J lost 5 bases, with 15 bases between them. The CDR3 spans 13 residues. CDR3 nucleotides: TGTGCCATCAACCCTTCCCCGGGGCACGAGCAGTACTTC. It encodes CAINPSPGHEQYF.

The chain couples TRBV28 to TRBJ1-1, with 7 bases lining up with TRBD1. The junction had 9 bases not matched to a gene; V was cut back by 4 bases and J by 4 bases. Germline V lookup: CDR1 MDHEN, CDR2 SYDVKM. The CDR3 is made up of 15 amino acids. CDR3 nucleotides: TGTGCCAGCAGTTCCTTTGGGACAGCCCCCACTGAAGCTTTCTTT. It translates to CASSSFGTAPTEAFF.

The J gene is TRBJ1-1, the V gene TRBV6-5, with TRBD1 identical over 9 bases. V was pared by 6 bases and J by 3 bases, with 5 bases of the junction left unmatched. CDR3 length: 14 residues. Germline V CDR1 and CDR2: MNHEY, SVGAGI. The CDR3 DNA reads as TGTGCCAGCAGCCGGGACAGGGTTTACACTGAAGCTTTCTTT. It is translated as CASSRDRVYTEAFF.

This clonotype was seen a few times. CDR3 loop: CASSPKKLALNEQFF. In DNA, the CDR3 is TGTGCCAGCAGTCCCAAAAAATTGGCACTCAATGAGCAGTTCTTC. The chain links TRBV6-5 to TRBJ2-1, with no clear D. V was cut by 5 bases and J by 6 bases, with 17 bases left in between. CDR1 and CDR2 from the germline V gene are MNHEY and SVGAGI. The CDR3 consists of 15 residues.

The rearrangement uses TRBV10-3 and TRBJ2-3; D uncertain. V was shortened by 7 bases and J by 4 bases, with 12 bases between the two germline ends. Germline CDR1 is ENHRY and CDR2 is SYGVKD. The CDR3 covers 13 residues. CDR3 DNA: TGTGCCATCACCCAGGAATGGGCAGATACGCAGTATTTT. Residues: CAITQEWADTQYF.

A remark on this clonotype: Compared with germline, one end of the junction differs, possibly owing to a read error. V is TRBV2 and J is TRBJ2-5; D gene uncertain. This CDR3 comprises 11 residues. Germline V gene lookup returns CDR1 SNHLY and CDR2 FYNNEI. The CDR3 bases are TGTGCCAGCAGGACGCAAGGGACCCAGTACTTC. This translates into CASRTQGTQYF.

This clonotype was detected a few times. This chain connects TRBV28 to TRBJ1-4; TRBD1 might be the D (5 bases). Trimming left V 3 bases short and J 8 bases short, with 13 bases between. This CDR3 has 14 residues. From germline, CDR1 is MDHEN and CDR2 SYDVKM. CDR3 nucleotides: TGTGCCAGCAGTTTTGATCAGGGAAACGAAAAACTGTTTTTT. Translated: CASSFDQGNEKLFF.

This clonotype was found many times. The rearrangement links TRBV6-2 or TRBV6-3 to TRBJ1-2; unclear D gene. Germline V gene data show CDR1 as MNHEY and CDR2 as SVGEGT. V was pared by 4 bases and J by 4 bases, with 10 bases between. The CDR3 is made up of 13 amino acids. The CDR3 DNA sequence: TGTGCCAGCAGTTCCACGGACGTCTATGGCTACACCTTC. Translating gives CASSSTDVYGYTF.

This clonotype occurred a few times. The DNA of the CDR3 is TGTGCCTCGGGACTAGCGGGAGGGACTAGCACAGATACGCAGTATTTT. Residues: CASGLAGGTSTDTQYF. This chain uses TRBV10-3 with TRBJ2-3, with TRBD2 matching over 16 bases. The CDR3 covers 16 residues. With 11 bases clipped from V and 0 bases from J, the junction kept 5 bases outside the gene matches. Germline V gene lookup returns CDR1 ENHRY and CDR2 SYGVKD.

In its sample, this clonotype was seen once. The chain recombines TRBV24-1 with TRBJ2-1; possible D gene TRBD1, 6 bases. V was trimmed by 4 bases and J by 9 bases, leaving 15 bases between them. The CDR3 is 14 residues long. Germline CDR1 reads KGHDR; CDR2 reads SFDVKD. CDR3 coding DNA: TGTGCCACCAGTGAAAGTATACAGGGTTGTGAGCAGTTCTTC. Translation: CATSESIQGCEQFF.

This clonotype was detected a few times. CDR3 sequence (DNA): TGTGCCAGCAGTCCTAGCGGGAGTCCGTCCTACGAGCAGTACTTC. Translated: CASSPSGSPSYEQYF. This chain uses TRBV28 with TRBJ2-7; 10 nucleotides line up with TRBD2. The ends lost 5 bases at V and 1 base at J; junction bases unmatched: 5. The CDR3 has 15 amino acids. Germline loops: CDR1 MDHEN, CDR2 SYDVKM.

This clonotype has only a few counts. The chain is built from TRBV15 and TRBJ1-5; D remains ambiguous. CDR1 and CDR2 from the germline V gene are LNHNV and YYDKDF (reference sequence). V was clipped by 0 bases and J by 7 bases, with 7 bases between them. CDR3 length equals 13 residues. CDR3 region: CATSRELAQPQHF. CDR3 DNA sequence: TGTGCCACCAGCAGAGAGTTGGCCCAGCCCCAGCATTTT.

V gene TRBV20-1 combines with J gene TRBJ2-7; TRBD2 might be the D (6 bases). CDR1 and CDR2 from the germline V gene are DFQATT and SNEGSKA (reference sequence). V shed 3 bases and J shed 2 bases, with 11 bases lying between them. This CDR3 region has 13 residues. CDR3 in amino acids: CSASWRETYEQYF. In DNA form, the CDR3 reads TGCAGTGCTAGCTGGAGGGAAACCTACGAGCAGTACTTC.

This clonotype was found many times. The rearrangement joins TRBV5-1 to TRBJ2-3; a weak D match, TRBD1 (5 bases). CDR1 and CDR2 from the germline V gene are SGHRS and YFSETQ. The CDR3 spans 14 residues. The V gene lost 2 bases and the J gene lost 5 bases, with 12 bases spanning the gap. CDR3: CASSFGGRGDTQYF. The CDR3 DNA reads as TGCGCCAGCAGCTTTGGTGGAAGGGGAGATACGCAGTATTTT.

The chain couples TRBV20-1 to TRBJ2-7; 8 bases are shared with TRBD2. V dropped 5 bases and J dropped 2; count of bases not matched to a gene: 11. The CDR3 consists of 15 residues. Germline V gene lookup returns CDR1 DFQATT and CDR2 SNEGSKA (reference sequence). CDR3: CSARPPGTSPYEQYF. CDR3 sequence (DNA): TGCAGTGCTCGCCCCCCCGGGACTAGTCCCTACGAGCAGTACTTC.

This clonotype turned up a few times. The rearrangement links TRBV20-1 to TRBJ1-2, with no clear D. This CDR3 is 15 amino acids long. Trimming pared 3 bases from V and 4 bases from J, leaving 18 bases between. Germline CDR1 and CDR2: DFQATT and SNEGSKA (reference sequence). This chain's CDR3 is CSARDAVRTVYGYTF. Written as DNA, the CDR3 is TGCAGTGCTAGGGATGCGGTTAGAACGGTCTATGGCTACACCTTC.

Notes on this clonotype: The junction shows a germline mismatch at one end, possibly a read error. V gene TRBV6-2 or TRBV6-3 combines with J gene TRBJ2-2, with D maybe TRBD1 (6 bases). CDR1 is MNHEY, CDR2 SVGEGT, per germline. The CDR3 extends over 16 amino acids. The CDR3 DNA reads TGTGCCAGTAGTTACGCATGGACAGTAGTGGCCGGGGAGCTGTTTTTT. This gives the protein CASSYAWTVVAGELFF.

CDR3 in amino acids: CSARTSGGQETQYF. The CDR3 coding sequence is TGCAGTGCAAGGACTAGCGGGGGCCAAGAGACCCAGTACTTC. The gene calls are TRBV20-1 and TRBJ2-5; 13 bases are a match to TRBD2. Germline-derived CDR1 and CDR2 are DFQATT and SNEGSKA (reference sequence). The CDR3 totals 14 residues. The trim removed 6 bases at V and 1 base at J, leaving 2 bases unmatched.

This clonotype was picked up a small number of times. The CDR3 loop is CASSKPGLYTDTQYF. CDR3 DNA: TGTGCCAGCAGTAAGCCGGGACTATACACAGATACGCAGTATTTT. The chain couples TRBV6-2 or TRBV6-3 to TRBJ2-3; TRBD2 matches 7 bases. The germline gives CDR1 MNHEY, CDR2 SVGEGT. V trimming: 5 bases; J trimming: 2 bases; junction bases outside the gene matches: 7. This CDR3 is built from 15 residues.

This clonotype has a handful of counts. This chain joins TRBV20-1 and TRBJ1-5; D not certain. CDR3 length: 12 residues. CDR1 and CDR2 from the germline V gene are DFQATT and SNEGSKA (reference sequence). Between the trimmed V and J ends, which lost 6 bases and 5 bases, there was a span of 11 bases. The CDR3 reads CSAPGLDQPQHF. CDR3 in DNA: TGCAGTGCCCCCGGGCTGGATCAGCCCCAGCATTTT.

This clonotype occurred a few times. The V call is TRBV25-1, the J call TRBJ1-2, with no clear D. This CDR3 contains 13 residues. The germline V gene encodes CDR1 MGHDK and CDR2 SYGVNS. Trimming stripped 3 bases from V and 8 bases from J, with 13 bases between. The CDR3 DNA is TGTGCCAGCAGTGACATCGGAGGAAACGGCTACACCTTC. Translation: CASSDIGGNGYTF.

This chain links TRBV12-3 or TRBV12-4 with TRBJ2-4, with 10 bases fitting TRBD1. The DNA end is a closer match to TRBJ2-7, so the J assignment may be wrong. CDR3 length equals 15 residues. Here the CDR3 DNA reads TGTGCCAGCAGCATGGGACAGGGGTTTTCCTACGAGCAGTACTTC. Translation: CASSMGQGFSYEQYF.

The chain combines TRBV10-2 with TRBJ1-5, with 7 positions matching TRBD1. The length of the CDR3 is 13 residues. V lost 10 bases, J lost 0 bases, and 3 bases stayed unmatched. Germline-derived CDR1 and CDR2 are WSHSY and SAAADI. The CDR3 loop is CATGDSSNQPQHF. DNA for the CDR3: TGCGCCACCGGGGACAGTAGCAATCAGCCCCAGCATTTT.

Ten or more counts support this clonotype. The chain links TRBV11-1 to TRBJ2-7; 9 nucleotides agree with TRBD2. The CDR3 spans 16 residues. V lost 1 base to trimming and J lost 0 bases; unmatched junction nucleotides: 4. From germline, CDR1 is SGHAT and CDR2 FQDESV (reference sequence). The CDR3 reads CASSLVCSGSSYEQYF. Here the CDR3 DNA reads TGTGCCAGCAGCTTAGTTTGTAGCGGGAGCTCCTACGAGCAGTACTTC. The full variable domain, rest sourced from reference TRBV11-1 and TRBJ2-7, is EAEVAQSPRYKITEKSQAVAFWCDPISGHATLYWYRQILGQGPELLVQFQDESVVDDSQLPKDRFSAERLKGVDSTLKIQPAELGDSAMYLCASSLVCSGSSYEQYFGPGTRLTVT.

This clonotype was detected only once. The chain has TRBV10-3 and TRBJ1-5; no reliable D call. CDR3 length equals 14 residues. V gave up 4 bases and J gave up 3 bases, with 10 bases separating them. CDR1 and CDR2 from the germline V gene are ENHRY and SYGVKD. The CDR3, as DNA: TGTGCCATCAGTGGTAGCCGGCCCAATCAGCCCCAGCATTTT. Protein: CAISGSRPNQPQHF.

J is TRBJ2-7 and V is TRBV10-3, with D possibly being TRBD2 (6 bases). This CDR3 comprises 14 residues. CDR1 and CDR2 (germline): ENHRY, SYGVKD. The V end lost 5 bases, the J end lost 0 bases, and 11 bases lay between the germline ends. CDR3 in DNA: TGTGCCATCAGTATATCCGGGAGCTCCTACGAGCAGTACTTC. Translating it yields CAISISGSSYEQYF.